These 6 T cell receptor beta chains share one sample of origin, sequenced in a study of cytomegalovirus exposure and HLA in healthy donors. The PCR contained 60 Vbeta and 13 Jbeta primers. Repertoires were generated with immunoSEQ multiplex PCR, while TCRdb's copy carries only in-frame clones and drops some. Among about 190,000 clones listed, roughly 75% were seen once. The sample comprised PBMCs. These receptors were taken from a man aged 25 to 40 in good health and CMV-seropositive.

V usage is TRBV18 and J usage is TRBJ2-1; no clear D gene. Per the germline V gene, CDR1 is KGHSH and CDR2 is LQKENI. The CDR3 sequence is 13 residues long. Trimming took 3 bases from V and 4 from J, leaving 7 bases between them. The chain's CDR3 is CASSPPTYNEQFF. In nucleotides, the CDR3 is TGTGCCAGCTCACCCCCCACATACAATGAGCAGTTCTTC.

This clone was observed a few times. The rearrangement joins TRBV6-6 to TRBJ1-2, with TRBD1 matching 12 bases. In germline, CDR1 is MNHNY, CDR2 SVGAGI (reference sequence). CDR3 length: 16 amino acids. V dropped 5 bases and J dropped 7; count of bases not matched to a gene: 11. The CDR3 here is CASSLVTGQGALGYTF. The CDR3 nucleotides read TGTGCCAGCAGTCTCGTCACGGGACAGGGGGCTCTTGGCTACACCTTC.

The chain links TRBV15 to TRBJ1-6; 7 bases fit TRBD1. CDR3 length: 16 residues. From germline, CDR1 is LNHNV and CDR2 YYDKDF (reference sequence). J was trimmed by 9 bases and V by 0 bases; bases with no gene match: 8. This CDR3 reads CATSREKDRRVSPLHF. Written as DNA, the CDR3 is TGTGCCACCAGCAGAGAAAAGGACAGGAGGGTTTCACCCCTCCACTTT.

The chain joins TRBV7-2 to TRBJ2-7; D possibly corresponds to TRBD2 (6 bases). The CDR3 contains 14 residues. The germline V gene encodes CDR1 SGHTA and CDR2 FQGNSA. Trimming pared 5 bases from V and 3 bases from J, leaving 14 bases between. CDR3 loop: CASSRGSGVYEQYF. The CDR3 DNA reads TGTGCCAGCAGCCGGGGGTCTGGAGTCTACGAGCAGTACTTC.

This clone was counted a single time. The rearrangement links TRBV6-5 to TRBJ2-7; 10 bases map to TRBD2. Germline V gene data show CDR1 as MNHEY and CDR2 as SVGAGI. The V and J ends lost 1 base and 2 bases, in that order; junction bases with no gene match: 2. The CDR3 is made up of 15 amino acids. As DNA, the CDR3 is TGTGCCAGCAGTTACTGGACTAGCGGTACCTACGAGCAGTACTTC. Translating gives CASSYWTSGTYEQYF.

The rearrangement links TRBV19 to TRBJ1-4; 8 bases fit TRBD1. Losses at the gene ends were 6 bases for V and 0 bases for J; bases not matched to a gene: 9. Germline loops: CDR1 LNHDA, CDR2 SQIVND (reference sequence). This CDR3 comprises 17 residues. The chain's CDR3 is CASRKSRQGPTNEKLFF. The CDR3 nucleotides are TGTGCCAGTAGGAAATCGAGACAGGGGCCAACTAATGAAAAACTGTTTTTT.